What follows is one T cell receptor beta chain and its context. Only one count was recorded for this clonotype. Its recognized antigen is unknown. The junction differs from germline at one of its ends, possibly a read error. The donors were a few dozen Caucasian individuals from Russia, aged roughly 6 to 90 years, who were systemically healthy. Each donor gave around 9.9 milliliters of peripheral blood, collected into EDTA-treated Vacutainer tubes. PBMCs were isolated by Ficoll-Paque density-gradient centrifugation, with at least 7 million obtained per sample. Trizol reagent was used to extract total RNA from PBMCs, with at least 5.5 micrograms per sample. The percentages of naive CD45RAhigh/CD27high T cells were determined by flow cytometry on a PBMC aliquot from every donor. The source of the sample is a study of blood T cells in healthy people across ages (dated by TCRdb to between 2014 and 2016). Study-level background: Template switching captured roughly one uniquely barcoded TCR beta cDNA molecule per two T cells in model experiments. To track age-related changes in TCR beta repertoire diversity, the study relied on deep sequencing normalized with unique cDNA molecular identifiers. The donors were split into four age groups: young (average 16 years), middle-aged (roughly 40), aged (approximately 60) and long-lived (over 75). To avoid experimental bias, donors of different ages were spread randomly across the sequencing lanes. Using the same blood draw, the study looked at two additional independent replicas of 1 million unique cDNA reads for two donors, one aged 18 to 29 and the other aged 80 or older. Study-level results and caveats: Observed TCR beta diversity per million T cells fell roughly linearly with age, and a significant reduction was already apparent by age roughly 41. Estimates of total diversity based on one million sequenced T cells were considered lower bounds and underestimates. Conclusive comparison of naive and antigen-experienced compartments was prevented by the profiling of bulk unsorted PBMCs. Compared with the aged group, more naive CD4+ T cells, fewer expanded clones and increased TCR diversity were shown by the long-lived group, suggesting age selection. Donor CMV infection status was unknown, potentially confounding age-related changes in expanded clonotypes. The percentage of naive T cells measured by flow cytometry correlated strongly with observed TCR beta diversity.

Library construction relied on 5' RACE. Reads for this sample came from an Illumina HiSeq 2500. The second PCR ran for roughly 7 to 12 cycles and used a J-beta primer mix along with a sample-barcoded 5' primer. A unique molecular identifier was introduced onto each TCR beta cDNA molecule by a template-switch 5' adaptor carrying 12 random nucleotides. Each sample yielded at least 3 million CDR3-containing paired-end reads. The Mint cDNA synthesis kit, primed by a TRBC-specific oligonucleotide, was used to synthesize first-strand cDNA from all RNA. After uracil-DNA glycosylase treatment, a first 18-cycle PCR used universal primers M1SS and BC2_uni_R on all cDNA. As for the authors' bioinformatics: Normalization of each sample was performed by random selection of 1 million high-quality reads, each carrying a distinct molecular identifier. Instead of being binned into consensus sequences, reads with shared molecular identifiers were discarded. MiTCR, run with a Q25 quality threshold and the strictest error-elimination algorithm, handled CDR3 identification, clonotype clustering and error correction. A nonparametric unseen species model with Euler transformation was used to estimate a lower bound on total TCR beta diversity. TCRdb's own reprocessing of the public reads used fastp at Q25 and MiXCR and kept productive beta chains. Entries are consolidated by CDR3 protein sequence, retaining the most common genes and DNA. These V and J calls originate from TCRdb's pipeline instead of the authors' own analysis. The sample yields 1,500,000 or so distinct CDR3 sequences; around 59% were counted once. Roughly 7% of the sample comes from the top ten.

The clonotype comes from a man younger than 35 in good health. Specimen: blood.

The CDR3: CASSYSGSSTDTRYF. The DNA sequence is given as TGTGCCAGCAGTTATAGCGGGTCTAGCACAGATACGCGGTATTTT. The V gene is TRBV2 and the J gene is TRBJ2-3, and 7 junctional nucleotides match TRBD2. The CDR3 starts with the cysteine, ends with the phenylalanine, and has 15 residues. This entry keeps only the CDR3 DNA: 45 bases, framed from base 1. CDR1 and CDR2 are drawn from the germline V gene: SNHLY, FYNNEI.